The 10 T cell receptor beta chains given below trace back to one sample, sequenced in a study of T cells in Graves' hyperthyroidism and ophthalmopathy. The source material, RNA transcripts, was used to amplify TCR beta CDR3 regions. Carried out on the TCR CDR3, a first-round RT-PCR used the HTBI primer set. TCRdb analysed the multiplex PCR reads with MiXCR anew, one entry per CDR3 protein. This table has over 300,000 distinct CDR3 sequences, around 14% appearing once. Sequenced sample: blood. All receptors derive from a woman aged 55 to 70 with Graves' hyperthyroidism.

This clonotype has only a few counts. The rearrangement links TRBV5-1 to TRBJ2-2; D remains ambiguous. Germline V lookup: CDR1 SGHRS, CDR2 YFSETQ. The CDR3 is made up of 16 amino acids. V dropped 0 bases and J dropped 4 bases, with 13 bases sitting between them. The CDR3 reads CASSLASLEVTGELFF. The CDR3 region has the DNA TGCGCCAGCAGCTTGGCCTCCCTAGAGGTCACCGGGGAGCTGTTTTTT. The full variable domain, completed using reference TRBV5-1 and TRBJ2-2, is KAGVTQTPRYLIKTRGQQVTLSCSPISGHRSVSWYQQTPGQGLQFLFEYFSETQRNKGNFPGRFSGRQFSNSRSEMNVSTLELGDSALYLCASSLASLEVTGELFFGEGSRLTVL.

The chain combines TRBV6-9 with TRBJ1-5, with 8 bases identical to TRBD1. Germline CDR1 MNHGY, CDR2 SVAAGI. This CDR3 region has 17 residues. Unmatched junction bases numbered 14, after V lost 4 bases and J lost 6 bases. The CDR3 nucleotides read TGTGCCAGCAGTTCAGGGGGCGGCAGGACTACGACTCAGCCCCAGCATTTT. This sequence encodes CASSSGGGRTTTQPQHF.

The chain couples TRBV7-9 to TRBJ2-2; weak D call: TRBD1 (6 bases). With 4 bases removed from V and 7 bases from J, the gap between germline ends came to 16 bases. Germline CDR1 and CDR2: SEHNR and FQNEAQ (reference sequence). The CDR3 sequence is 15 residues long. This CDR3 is CASSSTGLGSGELFF. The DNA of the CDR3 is TGTGCCAGCAGCTCGACAGGATTGGGAAGCGGGGAGCTGTTTTTT.

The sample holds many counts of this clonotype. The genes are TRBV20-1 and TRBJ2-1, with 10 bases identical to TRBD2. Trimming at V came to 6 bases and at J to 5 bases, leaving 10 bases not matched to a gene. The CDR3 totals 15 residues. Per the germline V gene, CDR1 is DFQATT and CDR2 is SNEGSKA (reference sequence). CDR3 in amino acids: CSAPSILAGNNEQFF. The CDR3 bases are TGCAGTGCCCCGTCCATACTAGCGGGGAACAATGAGCAGTTCTTC.

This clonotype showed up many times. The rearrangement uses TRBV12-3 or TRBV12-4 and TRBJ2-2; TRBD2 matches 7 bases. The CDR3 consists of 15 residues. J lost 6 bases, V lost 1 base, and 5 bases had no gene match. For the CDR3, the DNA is TGTGCCAGCAGTTTAGATGGGAGGGCCGCCGGGGAGCTGTTTTTT. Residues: CASSLDGRAAGELFF.

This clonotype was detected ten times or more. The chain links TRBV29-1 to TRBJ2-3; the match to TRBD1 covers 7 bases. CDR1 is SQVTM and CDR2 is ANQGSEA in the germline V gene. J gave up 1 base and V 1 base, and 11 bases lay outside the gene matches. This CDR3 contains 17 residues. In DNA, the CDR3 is TGCAGCGTTGAAGCCGGCAAAACGGGGACAGGCACAGATACGCAGTATTTT. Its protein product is CSVEAGKTGTGTDTQYF.

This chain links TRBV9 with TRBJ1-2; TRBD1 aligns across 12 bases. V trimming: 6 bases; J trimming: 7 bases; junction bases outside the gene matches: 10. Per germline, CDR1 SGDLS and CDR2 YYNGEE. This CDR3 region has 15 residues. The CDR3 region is CASNEPGQGAPGYTF. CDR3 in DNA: TGTGCCAGCAACGAACCGGGACAGGGGGCGCCTGGCTACACCTTC.

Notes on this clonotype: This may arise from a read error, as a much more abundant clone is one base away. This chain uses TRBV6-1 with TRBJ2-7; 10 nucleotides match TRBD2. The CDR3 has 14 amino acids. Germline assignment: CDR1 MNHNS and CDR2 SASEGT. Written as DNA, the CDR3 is TGTGTCAGTTCTACTAGCGGGGCCCCCTACGAGCAGTACTTC. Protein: CVSSTSGAPYEQYF.

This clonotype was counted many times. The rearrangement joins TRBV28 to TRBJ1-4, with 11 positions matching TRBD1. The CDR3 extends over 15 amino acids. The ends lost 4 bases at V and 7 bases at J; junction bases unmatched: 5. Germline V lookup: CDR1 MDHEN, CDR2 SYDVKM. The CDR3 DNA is TGTGCCAGCAGTTCCGGACAGGGGGCGCGTGAAAAACTGTTTTTT. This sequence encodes CASSSGQGAREKLFF. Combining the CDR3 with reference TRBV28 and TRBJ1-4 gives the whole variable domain DVKVTQSSRYLVKRTGEKVFLECVQDMDHENMFWYRQDPGLGLRLIYFSYDVKMKEKGDIPEGYSVSREKKERFSLILESASTNQTSMYLCASSSGQGAREKLFFGSGTQLSVL.

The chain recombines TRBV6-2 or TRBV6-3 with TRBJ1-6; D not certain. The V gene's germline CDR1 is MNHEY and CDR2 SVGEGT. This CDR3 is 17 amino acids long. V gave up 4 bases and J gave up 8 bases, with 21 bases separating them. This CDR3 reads CASSSEPIPSPDSPLHF. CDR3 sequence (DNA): TGTGCCAGCAGTTCGGAACCTATCCCGAGCCCGGATTCACCCCTCCACTTT.